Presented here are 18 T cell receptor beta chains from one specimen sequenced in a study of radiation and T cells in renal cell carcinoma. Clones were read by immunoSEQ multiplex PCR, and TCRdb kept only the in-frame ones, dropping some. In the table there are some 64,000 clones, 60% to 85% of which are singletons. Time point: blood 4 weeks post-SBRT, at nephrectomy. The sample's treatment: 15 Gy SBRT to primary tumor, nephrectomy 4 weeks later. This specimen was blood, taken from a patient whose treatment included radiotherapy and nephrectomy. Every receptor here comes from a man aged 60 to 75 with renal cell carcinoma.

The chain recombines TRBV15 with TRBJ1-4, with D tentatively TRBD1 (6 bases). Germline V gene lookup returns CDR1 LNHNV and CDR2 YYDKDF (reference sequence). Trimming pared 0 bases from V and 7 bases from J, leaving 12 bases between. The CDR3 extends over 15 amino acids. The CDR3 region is CATSRDGKTGEKLFF. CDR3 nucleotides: TGTGCCACCAGCAGAGATGGGAAGACAGGTGAAAAACTGTTTTTT.

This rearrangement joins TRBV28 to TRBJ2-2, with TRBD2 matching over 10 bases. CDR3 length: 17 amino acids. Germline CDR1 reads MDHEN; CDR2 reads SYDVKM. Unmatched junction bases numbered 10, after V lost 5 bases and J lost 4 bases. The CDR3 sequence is CASSPPSGSPGTGELFF. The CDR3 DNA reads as TGTGCCAGCAGTCCCCCTAGCGGGAGCCCCGGCACCGGGGAGCTGTTTTTT.

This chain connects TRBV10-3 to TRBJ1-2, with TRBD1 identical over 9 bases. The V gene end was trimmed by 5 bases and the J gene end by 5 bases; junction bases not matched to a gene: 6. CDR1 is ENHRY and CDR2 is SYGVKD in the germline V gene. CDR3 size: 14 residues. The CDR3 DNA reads TGTGCCATCAGTCAACAGGGGGCGATATATGGCTACACCTTC. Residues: CAISQQGAIYGYTF.

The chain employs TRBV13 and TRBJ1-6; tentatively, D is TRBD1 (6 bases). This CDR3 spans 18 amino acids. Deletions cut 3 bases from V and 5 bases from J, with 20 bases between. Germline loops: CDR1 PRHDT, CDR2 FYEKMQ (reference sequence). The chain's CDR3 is CASSLSNPITGNNSPLHF. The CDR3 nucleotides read TGTGCCAGCAGCTTGAGTAACCCGATAACAGGGAATAATTCACCCCTCCACTTT.

As DNA, the CDR3 is TGTGCCATCAGTGAGTCGAGCCAGGGTGTAAATAACGGGGAGCTGTTTTTT. The encoded protein is CAISESSQGVNNGELFF. The chain carries TRBV10-3 and TRBJ2-2; D may be TRBD1 (5 bases). Trimming took off 0 bases at V and 7 bases at J, with 18 bases between the two ends. This CDR3 has 17 amino acids. Germline assignment: CDR1 ENHRY and CDR2 SYGVKD.

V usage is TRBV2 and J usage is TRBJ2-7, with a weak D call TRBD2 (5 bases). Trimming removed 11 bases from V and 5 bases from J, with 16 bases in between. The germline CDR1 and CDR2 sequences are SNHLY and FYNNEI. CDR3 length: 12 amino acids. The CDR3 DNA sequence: TGTGCCGCCCACGGGGTGGCCAACGAGCAGTACTTC. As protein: CAAHGVANEQYF.

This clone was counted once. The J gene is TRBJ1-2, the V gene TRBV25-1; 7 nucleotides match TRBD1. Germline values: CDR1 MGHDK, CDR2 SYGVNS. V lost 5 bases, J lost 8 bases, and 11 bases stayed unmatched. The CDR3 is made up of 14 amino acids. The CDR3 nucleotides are TGTGCCAGCAGTCCTAGGACAGGAGTAAACGGCTACACCTTC. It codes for CASSPRTGVNGYTF.

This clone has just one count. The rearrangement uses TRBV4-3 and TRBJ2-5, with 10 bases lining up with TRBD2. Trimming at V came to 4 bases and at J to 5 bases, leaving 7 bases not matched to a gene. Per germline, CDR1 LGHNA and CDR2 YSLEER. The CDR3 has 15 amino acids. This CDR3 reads CASSPGASGGETQYF. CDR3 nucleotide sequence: TGCGCCAGCAGCCCCGGGGCTAGCGGGGGTGAGACCCAGTACTTC.

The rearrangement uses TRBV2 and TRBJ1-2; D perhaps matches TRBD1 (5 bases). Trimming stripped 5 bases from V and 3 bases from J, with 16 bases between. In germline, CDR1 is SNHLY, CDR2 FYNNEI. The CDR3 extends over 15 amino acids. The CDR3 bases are TGTGCCAGCAGTACTGAGGGAGGGGAGGACTATGGCTACACCTTC. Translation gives CASSTEGGEDYGYTF.

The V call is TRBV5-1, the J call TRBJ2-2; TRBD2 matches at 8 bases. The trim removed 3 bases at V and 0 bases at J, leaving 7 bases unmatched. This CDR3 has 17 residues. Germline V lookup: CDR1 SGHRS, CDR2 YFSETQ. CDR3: CASSWELAGANTGELFF. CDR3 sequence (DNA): TGCGCCAGCAGCTGGGAGCTAGCGGGCGCGAACACCGGGGAGCTGTTTTTT. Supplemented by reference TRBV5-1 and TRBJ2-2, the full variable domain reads KAGVTQTPRYLIKTRGQQVTLSCSPISGHRSVSWYQQTPGQGLQFLFEYFSETQRNKGNFPGRFSGRQFSNSRSEMNVSTLELGDSALYLCASSWELAGANTGELFFGEGSRLTVL.

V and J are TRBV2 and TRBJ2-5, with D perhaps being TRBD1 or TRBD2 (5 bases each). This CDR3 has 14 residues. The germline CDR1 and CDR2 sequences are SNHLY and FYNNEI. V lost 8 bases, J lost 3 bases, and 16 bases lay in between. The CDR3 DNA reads TGTGCCAGCGTGGCCGGGACGATTAAAGAGACCCAGTACTTC. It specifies CASVAGTIKETQYF.

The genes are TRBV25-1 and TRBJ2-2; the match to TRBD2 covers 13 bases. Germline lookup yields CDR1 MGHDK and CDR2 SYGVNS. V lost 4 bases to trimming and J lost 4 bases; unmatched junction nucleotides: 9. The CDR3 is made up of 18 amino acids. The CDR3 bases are TGTGCCAGCAGTGTACTAGCGGGAGGGCGGTTCAGCACCGGGGAGCTGTTTTTT. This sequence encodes CASSVLAGGRFSTGELFF.

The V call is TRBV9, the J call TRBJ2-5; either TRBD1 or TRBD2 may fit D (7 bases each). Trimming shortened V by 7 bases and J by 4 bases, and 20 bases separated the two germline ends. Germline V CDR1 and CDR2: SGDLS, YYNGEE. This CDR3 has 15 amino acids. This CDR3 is CASGEGALGGETQYF. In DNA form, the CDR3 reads TGTGCCAGCGGGGAGGGGGCGCTTGGAGGAGAGACCCAGTACTTC.

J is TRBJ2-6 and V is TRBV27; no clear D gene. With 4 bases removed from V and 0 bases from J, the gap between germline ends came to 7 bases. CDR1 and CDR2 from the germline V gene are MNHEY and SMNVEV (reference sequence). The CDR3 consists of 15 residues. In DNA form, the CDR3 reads TGTGCCAGCAGTTATTCAAGCTCTGGGGCCAACGTCCTGACTTTC. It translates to CASSYSSSGANVLTF.

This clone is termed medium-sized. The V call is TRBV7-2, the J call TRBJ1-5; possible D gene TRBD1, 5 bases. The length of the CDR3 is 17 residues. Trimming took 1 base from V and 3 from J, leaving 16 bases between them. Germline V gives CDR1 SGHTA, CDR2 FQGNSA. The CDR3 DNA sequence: TGTGCCAGCAGCTTAGGGTACCTACAGGACGTCAATCAGCCCCAGCATTTT. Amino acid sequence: CASSLGYLQDVNQPQHF.

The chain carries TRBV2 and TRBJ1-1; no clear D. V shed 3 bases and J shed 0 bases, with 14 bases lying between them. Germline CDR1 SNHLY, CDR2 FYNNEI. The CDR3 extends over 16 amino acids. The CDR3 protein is CASSDSGGLVNTEAFF. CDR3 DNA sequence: TGTGCCAGCAGTGATTCAGGCGGCCTCGTGAACACTGAAGCTTTCTTT. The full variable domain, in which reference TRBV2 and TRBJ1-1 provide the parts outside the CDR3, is EPEVTQTPSHQVTQMGQEVILRCVPISNHLYFYWYRQILGQKVEFLVSFYNNEISEKSEIFDDQFSVERPDGSNFTLKIRSTKLEDSAMYFCASSDSGGLVNTEAFFGQGTRLTVV.

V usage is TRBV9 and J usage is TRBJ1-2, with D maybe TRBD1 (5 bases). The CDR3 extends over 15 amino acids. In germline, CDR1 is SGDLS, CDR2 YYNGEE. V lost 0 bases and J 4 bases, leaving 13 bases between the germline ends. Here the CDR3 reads CASSVEARGAYGYTF. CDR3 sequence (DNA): TGTGCCAGCAGCGTAGAGGCGAGGGGAGCCTATGGCTACACCTTC.

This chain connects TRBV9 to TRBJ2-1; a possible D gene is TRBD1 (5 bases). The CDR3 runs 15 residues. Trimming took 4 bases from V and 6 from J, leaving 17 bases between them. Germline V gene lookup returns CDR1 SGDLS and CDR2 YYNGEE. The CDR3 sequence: CASSPLVQGGNEQFF. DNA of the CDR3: TGTGCCAGCAGCCCCCTGGTGCAGGGTGGCAATGAGCAGTTCTTC.